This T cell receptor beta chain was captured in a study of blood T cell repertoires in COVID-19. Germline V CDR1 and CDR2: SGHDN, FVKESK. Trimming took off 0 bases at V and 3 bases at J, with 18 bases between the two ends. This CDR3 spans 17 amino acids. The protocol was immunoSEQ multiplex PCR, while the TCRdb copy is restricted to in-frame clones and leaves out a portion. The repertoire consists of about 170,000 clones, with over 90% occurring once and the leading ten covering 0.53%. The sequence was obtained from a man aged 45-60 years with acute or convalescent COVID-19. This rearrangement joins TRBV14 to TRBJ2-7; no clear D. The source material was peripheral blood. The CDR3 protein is CASSQDYCRLTNYEQYV. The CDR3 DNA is TGTGCCAGCAGCCAAGATTATTGCAGGCTCACCAACTACGAGCAGTACGTC.